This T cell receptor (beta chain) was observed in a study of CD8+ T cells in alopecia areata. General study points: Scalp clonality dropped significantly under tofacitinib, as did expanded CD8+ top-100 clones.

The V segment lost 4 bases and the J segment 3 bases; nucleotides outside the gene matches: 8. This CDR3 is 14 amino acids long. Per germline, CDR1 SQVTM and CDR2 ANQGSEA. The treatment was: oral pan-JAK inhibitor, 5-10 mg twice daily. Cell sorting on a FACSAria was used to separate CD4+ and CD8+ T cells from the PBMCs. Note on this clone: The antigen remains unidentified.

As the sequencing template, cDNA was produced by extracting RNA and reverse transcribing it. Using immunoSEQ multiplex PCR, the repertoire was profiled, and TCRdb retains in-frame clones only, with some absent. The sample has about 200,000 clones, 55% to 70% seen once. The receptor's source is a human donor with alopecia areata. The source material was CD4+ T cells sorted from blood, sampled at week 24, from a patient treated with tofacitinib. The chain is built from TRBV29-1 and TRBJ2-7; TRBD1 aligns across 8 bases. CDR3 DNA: TGCAGCGTTGTACGTTTCGGGACAGGCTACGAGCAGTACTTC. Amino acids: CSVVRFGTGYEQYF.